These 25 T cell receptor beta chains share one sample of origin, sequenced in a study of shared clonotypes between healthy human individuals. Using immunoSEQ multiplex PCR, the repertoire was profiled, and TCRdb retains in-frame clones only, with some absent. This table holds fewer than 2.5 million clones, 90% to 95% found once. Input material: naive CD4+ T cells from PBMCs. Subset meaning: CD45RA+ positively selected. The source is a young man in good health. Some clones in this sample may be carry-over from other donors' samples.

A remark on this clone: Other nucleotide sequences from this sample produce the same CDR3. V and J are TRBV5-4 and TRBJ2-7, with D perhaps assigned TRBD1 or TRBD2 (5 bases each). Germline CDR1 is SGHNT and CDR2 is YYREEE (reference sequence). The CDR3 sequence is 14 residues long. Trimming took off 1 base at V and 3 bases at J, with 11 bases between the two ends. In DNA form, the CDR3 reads TGTGCCAGCAGCTTGTCGTCAGGGAGCTACGAGCAGTACTTC. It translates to CASSLSSGSYEQYF.

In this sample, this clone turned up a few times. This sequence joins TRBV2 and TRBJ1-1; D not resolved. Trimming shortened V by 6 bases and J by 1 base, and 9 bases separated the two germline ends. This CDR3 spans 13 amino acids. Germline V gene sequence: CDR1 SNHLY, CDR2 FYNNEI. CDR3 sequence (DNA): TGTGCCAGCAGGGGTAAGCCGAACACTGAAGCTTTCTTT. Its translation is CASRGKPNTEAFF.

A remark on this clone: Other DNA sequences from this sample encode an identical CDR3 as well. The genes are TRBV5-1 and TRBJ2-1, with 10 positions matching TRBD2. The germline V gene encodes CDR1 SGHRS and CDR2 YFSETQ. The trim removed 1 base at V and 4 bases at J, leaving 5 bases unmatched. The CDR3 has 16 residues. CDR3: CASSLTSGVTYNEQFF. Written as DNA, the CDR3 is TGCGCCAGCAGCTTGACTAGCGGGGTAACATACAATGAGCAGTTCTTC.

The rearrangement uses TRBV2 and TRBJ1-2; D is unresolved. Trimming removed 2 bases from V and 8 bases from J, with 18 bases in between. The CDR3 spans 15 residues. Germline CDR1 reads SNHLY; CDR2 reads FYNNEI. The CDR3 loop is CASSESGRTGSGYTF. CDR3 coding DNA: TGTGCCAGCAGTGAATCCGGCAGGACGGGGAGCGGCTACACCTTC.

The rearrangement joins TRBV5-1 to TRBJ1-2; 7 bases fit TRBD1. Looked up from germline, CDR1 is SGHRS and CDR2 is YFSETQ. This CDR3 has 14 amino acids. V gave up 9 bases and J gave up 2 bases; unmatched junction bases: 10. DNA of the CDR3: TGCGCCACCGCCGGGACAGCTGGGAACTATGGCTACACCTTC. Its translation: CATAGTAGNYGYTF.

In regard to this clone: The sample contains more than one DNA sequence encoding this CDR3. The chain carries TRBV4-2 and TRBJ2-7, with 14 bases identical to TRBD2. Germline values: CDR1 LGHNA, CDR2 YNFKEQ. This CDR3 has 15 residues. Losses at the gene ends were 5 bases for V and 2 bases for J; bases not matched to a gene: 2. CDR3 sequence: CASSSGLAGAYEQYF. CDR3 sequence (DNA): TGTGCCAGCAGCTCGGGACTAGCGGGAGCCTACGAGCAGTACTTC.

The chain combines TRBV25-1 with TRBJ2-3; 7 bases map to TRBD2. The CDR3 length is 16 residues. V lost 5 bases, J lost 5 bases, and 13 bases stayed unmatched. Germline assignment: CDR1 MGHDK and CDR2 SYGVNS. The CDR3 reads CASSNGLAEPGDTQYF. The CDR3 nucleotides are TGTGCCAGCAGTAATGGGCTAGCGGAGCCTGGAGATACGCAGTATTTT.

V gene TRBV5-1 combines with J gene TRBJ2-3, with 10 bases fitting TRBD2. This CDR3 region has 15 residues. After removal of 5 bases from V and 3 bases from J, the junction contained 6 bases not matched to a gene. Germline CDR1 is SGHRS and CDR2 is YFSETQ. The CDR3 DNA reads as TGCGCCAGCAGTCCTAGCGGGGGACGAACAGATACGCAGTATTTT. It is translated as CASSPSGGRTDTQYF. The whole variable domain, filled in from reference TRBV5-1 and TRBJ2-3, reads KAGVTQTPRYLIKTRGQQVTLSCSPISGHRSVSWYQQTPGQGLQFLFEYFSETQRNKGNFPGRFSGRQFSNSRSEMNVSTLELGDSALYLCASSPSGGRTDTQYFGPGTRLTVL.

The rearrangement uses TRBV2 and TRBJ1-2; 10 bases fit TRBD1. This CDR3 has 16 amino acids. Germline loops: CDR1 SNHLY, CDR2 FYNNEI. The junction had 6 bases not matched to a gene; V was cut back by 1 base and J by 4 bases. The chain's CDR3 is CASSEGPRTGGYGYTF. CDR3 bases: TGTGCCAGCAGTGAAGGTCCCAGGACAGGGGGCTATGGCTACACCTTC. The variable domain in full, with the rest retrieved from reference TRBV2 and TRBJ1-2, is EPEVTQTPSHQVTQMGQEVILRCVPISNHLYFYWYRQILGQKVEFLVSFYNNEISEKSEIFDDQFSVERPDGSNFTLKIRSTKLEDSAMYFCASSEGPRTGGYGYTFGSGTRLTVV.

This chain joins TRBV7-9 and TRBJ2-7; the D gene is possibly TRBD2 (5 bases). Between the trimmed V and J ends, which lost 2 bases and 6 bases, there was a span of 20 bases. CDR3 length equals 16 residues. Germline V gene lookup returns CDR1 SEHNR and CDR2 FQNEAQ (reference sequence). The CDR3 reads CASSLLPPSYAGEQYF. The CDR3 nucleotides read TGTGCCAGCAGCTTACTCCCCCCGTCATACGCGGGCGAGCAGTACTTC.

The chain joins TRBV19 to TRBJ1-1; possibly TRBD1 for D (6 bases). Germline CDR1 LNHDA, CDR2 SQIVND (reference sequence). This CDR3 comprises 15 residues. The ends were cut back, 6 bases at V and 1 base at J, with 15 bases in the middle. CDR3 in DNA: TGTGCCAGTAGCATCCAGGGGCGGGGGAACACTGAAGCTTTCTTT. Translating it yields CASSIQGRGNTEAFF. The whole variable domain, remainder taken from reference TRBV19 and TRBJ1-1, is DGGITQSPKYLFRKEGQNVTLSCEQNLNHDAMYWYRQDPGQGLRLIYYSQIVNDFQKGDIAEGYSVSREKKESFPLTVTSAQKNPTAFYLCASSIQGRGNTEAFFGQGTRLTVV.

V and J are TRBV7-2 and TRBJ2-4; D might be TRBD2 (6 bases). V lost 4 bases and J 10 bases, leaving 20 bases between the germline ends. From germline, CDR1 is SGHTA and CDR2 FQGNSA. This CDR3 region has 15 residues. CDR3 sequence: CASSYDGGKDAIQYF. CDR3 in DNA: TGTGCCAGCAGCTATGACGGCGGGAAGGATGCTATTCAGTACTTC.

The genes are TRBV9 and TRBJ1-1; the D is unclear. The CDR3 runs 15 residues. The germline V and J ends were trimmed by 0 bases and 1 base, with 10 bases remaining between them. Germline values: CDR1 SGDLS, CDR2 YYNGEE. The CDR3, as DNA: TGTGCCAGCAGCGTAGCTGGACGGAGGAACACTGAAGCTTTCTTT. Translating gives CASSVAGRRNTEAFF.

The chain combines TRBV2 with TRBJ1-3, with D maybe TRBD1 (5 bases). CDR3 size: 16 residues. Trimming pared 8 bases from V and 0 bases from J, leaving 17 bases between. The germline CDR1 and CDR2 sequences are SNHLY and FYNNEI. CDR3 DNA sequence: TGTGCCAGCTACTTAAGACAGCTAGACTCTGGAAACACCATATATTTT. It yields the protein CASYLRQLDSGNTIYF.

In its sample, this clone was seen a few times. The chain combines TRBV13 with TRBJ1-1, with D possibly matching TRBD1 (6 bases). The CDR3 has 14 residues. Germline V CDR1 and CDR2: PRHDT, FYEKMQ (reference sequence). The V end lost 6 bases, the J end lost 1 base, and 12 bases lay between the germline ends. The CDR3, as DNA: TGTGCCAGCAGATCCACAGGGAGGAACACTGAAGCTTTCTTT. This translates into CASRSTGRNTEAFF.

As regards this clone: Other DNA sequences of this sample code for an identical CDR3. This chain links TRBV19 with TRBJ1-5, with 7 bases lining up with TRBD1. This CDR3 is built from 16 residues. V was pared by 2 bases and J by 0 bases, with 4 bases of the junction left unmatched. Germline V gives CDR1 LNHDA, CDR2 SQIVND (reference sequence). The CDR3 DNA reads TGTGCCAGTAGTATACAGGGGGGTTATAGCAATCAGCCCCAGCATTTT. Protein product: CASSIQGGYSNQPQHF.

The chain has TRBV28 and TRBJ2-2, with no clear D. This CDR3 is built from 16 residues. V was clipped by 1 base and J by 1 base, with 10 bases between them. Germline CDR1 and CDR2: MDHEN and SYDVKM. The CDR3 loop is CASSLSPDLNTGELFF. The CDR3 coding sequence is TGTGCCAGCAGTTTATCTCCCGACTTGAACACCGGGGAGCTGTTTTTT.

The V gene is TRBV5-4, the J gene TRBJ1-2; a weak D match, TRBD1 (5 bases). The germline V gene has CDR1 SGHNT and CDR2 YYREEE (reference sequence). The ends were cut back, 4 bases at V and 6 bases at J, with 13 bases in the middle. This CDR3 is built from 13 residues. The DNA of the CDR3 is TGTGCCAGCAGCGTCCAGGGAGTTGATGGCTACACCTTC. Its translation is CASSVQGVDGYTF.

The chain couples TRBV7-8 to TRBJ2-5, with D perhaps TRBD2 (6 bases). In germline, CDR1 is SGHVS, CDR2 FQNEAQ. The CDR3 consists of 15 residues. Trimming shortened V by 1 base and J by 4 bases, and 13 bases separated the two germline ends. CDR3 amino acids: CASSLGAGRGETQYF. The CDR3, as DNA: TGTGCCAGCAGCTTAGGGGCAGGGCGGGGAGAGACCCAGTACTTC.

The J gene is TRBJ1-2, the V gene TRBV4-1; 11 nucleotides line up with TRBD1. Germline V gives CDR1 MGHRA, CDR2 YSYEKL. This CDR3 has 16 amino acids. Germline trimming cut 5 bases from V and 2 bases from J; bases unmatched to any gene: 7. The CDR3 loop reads CASSFGTGGPNYGYTF. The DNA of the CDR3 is TGCGCCAGCAGCTTCGGGACAGGGGGACCCAACTATGGCTACACCTTC.

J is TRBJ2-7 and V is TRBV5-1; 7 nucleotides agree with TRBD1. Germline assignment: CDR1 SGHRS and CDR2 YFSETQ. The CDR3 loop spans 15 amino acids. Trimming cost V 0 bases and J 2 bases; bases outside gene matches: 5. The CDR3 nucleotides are TGCGCCAGCAGCTTGGCCACAGGGGTTGCCTACGAGCAGTACTTC. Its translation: CASSLATGVAYEQYF.

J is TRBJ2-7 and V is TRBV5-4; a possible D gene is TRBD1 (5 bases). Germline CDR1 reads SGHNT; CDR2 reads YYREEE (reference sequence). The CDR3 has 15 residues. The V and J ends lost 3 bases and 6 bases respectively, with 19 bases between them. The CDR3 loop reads CASSYWVAGQGEQYF. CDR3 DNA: TGTGCCAGCAGCTATTGGGTGGCAGGGCAGGGCGAGCAGTACTTC.

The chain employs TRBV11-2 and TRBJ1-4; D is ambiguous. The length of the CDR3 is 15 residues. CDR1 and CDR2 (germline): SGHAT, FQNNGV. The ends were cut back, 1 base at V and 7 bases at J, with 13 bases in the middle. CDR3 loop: CASSLGQIRGEKLFF. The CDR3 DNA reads TGTGCCAGCAGCTTAGGGCAGATCCGGGGTGAAAAACTGTTTTTT.

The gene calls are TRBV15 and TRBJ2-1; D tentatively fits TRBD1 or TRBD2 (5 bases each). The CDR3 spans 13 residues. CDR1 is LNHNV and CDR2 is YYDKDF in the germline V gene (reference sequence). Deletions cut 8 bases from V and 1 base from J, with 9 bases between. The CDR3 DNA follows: TGTGCCACCGGGACGGATTCCTACAATGAGCAGTTCTTC. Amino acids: CATGTDSYNEQFF.

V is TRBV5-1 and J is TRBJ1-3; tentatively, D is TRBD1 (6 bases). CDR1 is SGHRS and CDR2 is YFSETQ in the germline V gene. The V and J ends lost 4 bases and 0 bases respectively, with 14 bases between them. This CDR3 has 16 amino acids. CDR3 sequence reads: CASSQDSSFSGNTIYF. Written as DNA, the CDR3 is TGCGCCAGCAGCCAGGACAGTTCTTTCTCTGGAAACACCATATATTTT.